One sample yielded the 3 T cell receptor beta chains listed below, sequenced in a study of a mutant IDH1 vaccine in newly diagnosed glioma. Clones were sequenced by immunoSEQ multiplex PCR, and TCRdb holds only the in-frame ones, with some missing. The sample includes just over 65,000 clones, approximately 84% of them seen just once. The antigens of these receptors remain unknown. The sample's time point: week 23, last vaccination. In every dose of vaccine, 300 ug of mutant IDH1 20-mer peptide was given alongside topical imiquimod. Sequenced here: PBMCs, sampled from a glioma patient whose treatment included an IDH1 peptide vaccine. The receptors shown here come from a man aged 18 to 29 with glioma.

The rearrangement joins TRBV10-3 to TRBJ1-2, with TRBD1 matching 7 bases. Germline V gives CDR1 ENHRY, CDR2 SYGVKD. Trimming cost V 4 bases and J 2 bases; bases outside gene matches: 4. The CDR3 covers 14 residues. The CDR3 DNA reads TGTGCCATCAGTGCGGCAGGGGGAAACTATGGCTACACCTTC. Amino acid sequence: CAISAAGGNYGYTF.

Concerning this clone itself: Other DNA sequences in this specimen translate into the identical CDR3. V and J are TRBV5-4 and TRBJ2-7, with a weak D call TRBD1 (6 bases). Trimming took 4 bases from V and 0 from J, leaving 14 bases between them. Germline CDR1 is SGHNT and CDR2 is YYREEE (reference sequence). This CDR3 is 15 amino acids long. For the CDR3, the DNA is TGTGCCAGCAGCGTAGACAGGTCGACCTCCTACGAGCAGTACTTC. It encodes CASSVDRSTSYEQYF.

Details on this clone: The junction departs from the called germline gene at one end, perhaps through a read error. J is TRBJ2-1 and V is TRBV7-7, with 9 bases matching TRBD2. CDR3 size: 14 residues. Germline V lookup: CDR1 SSHAT, CDR2 FNYEAQ (reference sequence). CDR3 region: CASSFGGRDHEQFF. CDR3 DNA sequence: TGTGCTAGCAGCTTTGGCGGGAGGGACCATGAGCAGTTCTTC.